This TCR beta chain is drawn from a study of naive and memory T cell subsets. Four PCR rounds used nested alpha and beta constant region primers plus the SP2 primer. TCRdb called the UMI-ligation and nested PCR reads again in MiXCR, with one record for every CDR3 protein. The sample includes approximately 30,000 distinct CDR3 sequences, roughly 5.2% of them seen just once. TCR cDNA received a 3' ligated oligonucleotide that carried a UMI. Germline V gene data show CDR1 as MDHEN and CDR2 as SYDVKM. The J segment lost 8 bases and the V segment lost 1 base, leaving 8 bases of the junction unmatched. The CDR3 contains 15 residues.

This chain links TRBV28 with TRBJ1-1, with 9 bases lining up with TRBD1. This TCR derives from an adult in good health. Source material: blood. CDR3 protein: CASSLSPTGGIEAFF. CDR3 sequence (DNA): TGTGCCAGCAGTTTATCGCCGACAGGGGGTATCGAAGCTTTCTTT.